The 22 T cell receptor beta chains in this list originate from one sample, sequenced in a study of blood T cell repertoires in COVID-19. Method: immunoSEQ multiplex PCR; TCRdb's copy keeps in-frame clones and lacks some. The sample records around 81,000 clones, more than 75% being singletons. The source material was peripheral blood. These receptors came from a human donor in a cohort sampled during active COVID-19.

This clone turned up a few times. The V call is TRBV5-1, the J call TRBJ1-6; perhaps TRBD1 as D (5 bases). Germline V CDR1 and CDR2: SGHRS, YFSETQ. Trimming took off 2 bases at V and 9 bases at J, with 12 bases between the two ends. The CDR3 contains 14 residues. As DNA, the CDR3 is TGCGCCAGCAGCTTACGCAGGGTGGGTTCACCCCTCCACTTT. As protein: CASSLRRVGSPLHF.

The rearrangement links TRBV6-2 or TRBV6-3 to TRBJ2-5; 8 bases match TRBD2. Germline V lookup: CDR1 MNHEY, CDR2 SVGEGT. This CDR3 is built from 15 residues. Trimming took 0 bases from V and 6 from J; bases not matched to a gene: 6. DNA for the CDR3: TGTGCCAGCAGTTACTCGATAAGCGGGGGCAAGACCCAGTACTTC. Protein: CASSYSISGGKTQYF.

Concerning this clone: Other DNA sequences in this specimen translate into the identical CDR3. The rearrangement uses TRBV7-6 and TRBJ2-3, with 8 bases aligning to TRBD2. The CDR3 spans 15 residues. V lost 5 bases to trimming and J lost 3 bases; unmatched junction nucleotides: 7. From germline, CDR1 is SGHVS and CDR2 FNYEAQ. This CDR3 reads CASSLASGRTDTQYF. CDR3 sequence (DNA): TGTGCCAGCAGCCTCGCCAGCGGGAGAACAGATACGCAGTATTTT.

The gene calls are TRBV7-9 and TRBJ1-1; D not certain. From germline, CDR1 is SEHNR and CDR2 FQNEAQ (reference sequence). This CDR3 has 13 amino acids. With 2 bases removed from V and 4 bases from J, the gap between germline ends came to 8 bases. The CDR3 coding sequence is TGTGCCAGCAGCTTAATCGGTTCCACTGAAGCTTTCTTT. It yields the protein CASSLIGSTEAFF. Variable domain in full (rest from reference TRBV7-9 and TRBJ1-1): DTGVSQNPRHKITKRGQNVTFRCDPISEHNRLYWYRQTLGQGPEFLTYFQNEAQLEKSRLLSDRFSAERPKGSFSTLEIQRTEQGDSAMYLCASSLIGSTEAFFGQGTRLTVV.

The chain carries TRBV5-4 and TRBJ1-1; D may be TRBD1 (5 bases). The CDR3 has 13 amino acids. V lost 4 bases, J lost 6 bases, and 13 bases lay in between. Germline V gene sequence: CDR1 SGHNT, CDR2 YYREEE (reference sequence). The DNA for the CDR3 is TGTGCCAGCAGCCCGACATCCAGGGCTGAAGCTTTCTTT. Amino acid sequence: CASSPTSRAEAFF.

The V gene is TRBV7-6, the J gene TRBJ2-2; the match to TRBD1 covers 7 bases. With 0 bases clipped from V and 6 bases from J, the junction kept 4 bases outside the gene matches. This CDR3 has 15 residues. Germline V CDR1 and CDR2: SGHVS, FNYEAQ. This chain's CDR3 is CASSLARQGAGELFF. DNA for the CDR3: TGTGCCAGCAGCTTAGCTCGGCAGGGGGCCGGGGAGCTGTTTTTT. Together with reference TRBV7-6 and TRBJ2-2, the CDR3 gives the full variable domain: GAGVSQSPRYKVTKRGQDVALRCDPISGHVSLYWYRQALGQGPEFLTYFNYEAQQDKSGLPNDRFSAERPEGSISTLTIQRTEQRDSAMYRCASSLARQGAGELFFGEGSRLTVL.

CDR3 sequence (DNA): TGCGCCAGCAGCCGCTCTCCGGGACTAGCGGGAGGGGATGAGCAGTTCTTC. Its translation: CASSRSPGLAGGDEQFF. This chain joins TRBV4-1 and TRBJ2-1, with 16 positions matching TRBD2. Germline V gene data show CDR1 as MGHRA and CDR2 as YSYEKL. After removal of 4 bases from V and 8 bases from J, the junction contained 8 bases not matched to a gene. The CDR3 covers 17 residues.

DNA of the CDR3: TGTGCCAGCTCACTGGGACAGGGGAACTATGGCTACACCTTC. Amino acids: CASSLGQGNYGYTF. The rearrangement links TRBV18 to TRBJ1-2, with 10 bases identical to TRBD1. J lost 2 bases, V lost 4 bases, and 1 base had no gene match. CDR1 is KGHSH, CDR2 LQKENI, per germline. The CDR3 sequence is 14 residues long. The full variable domain, with the rest looked up from reference TRBV18 and TRBJ1-2, is NAGVMQNPRHLVRRRGQEARLRCSPMKGHSHVYWYRQLPEEGLKFMVYLQKENIIDESGMPKERFSAEFPKEGPSILRIQQVVRGDSAAYFCASSLGQGNYGYTFGSGTRLTVV.

V is TRBV7-2 and J is TRBJ1-3; 9 positions agree with TRBD1. Germline-derived CDR1 and CDR2 are SGHTA and FQGNSA. This CDR3 contains 14 residues. V lost 2 bases and J lost 8; bases outside the gene matches: 4. The CDR3 DNA follows: TGTGCCAGCAGCTTAAACAGGGGGCCGGACACCATATATTTT. This sequence encodes CASSLNRGPDTIYF.

This clone was counted once. V gene TRBV5-1 combines with J gene TRBJ2-5; 11 bases match TRBD2. The germline V gene encodes CDR1 SGHRS and CDR2 YFSETQ. The CDR3 contains 18 residues. Trimming removed 0 bases from V and 5 bases from J; junction bases left unmatched: 12. The CDR3 nucleotides read TGCGCCAGCAGCTTGGCTAGCGGGGGGATCCAAACGGTTGAGACCCAGTACTTC. As protein: CASSLASGGIQTVETQYF.

This clone was observed once. The chain joins TRBV6-2 or TRBV6-3 to TRBJ2-4; 8 positions agree with TRBD1. This CDR3 has 14 residues. The germline V gene encodes CDR1 MNHEY and CDR2 SVGEGT. The ends lost 6 bases at V and 6 bases at J; junction bases unmatched: 7. This CDR3 is CASSSGTGLNIQYF. CDR3 bases: TGTGCCAGCAGCTCTGGGACAGGTCTAAACATTCAGTACTTC.

The genes are TRBV28 and TRBJ2-3; D perhaps matches TRBD2 (5 bases). Per germline, CDR1 MDHEN and CDR2 SYDVKM. V lost 3 bases and J 1 base, leaving 8 bases between the germline ends. This CDR3 comprises 14 residues. CDR3 sequence reads: CASSLRAGTDTQYF. In DNA, the CDR3 is TGTGCCAGCAGTTTGAGGGCAGGCACAGATACGCAGTATTTT.

Concerning this clone itself: The germline gene is not matched at one end of the junction; a read error may be the cause. This chain links TRBV7-7 with TRBJ2-1, with 8 bases identical to TRBD2. This CDR3 spans 14 amino acids. Looked up from germline, CDR1 is SSHAT and CDR2 is FNYEAQ (reference sequence). CDR3 amino acids: CASSLLAADGEQFF. The CDR3 region has the DNA TGTGCTAGCAGCTTACTAGCGGCAGACGGTGAGCAGTTCTTC.

The chain uses TRBV7-3 and TRBJ1-1, with D possibly TRBD1 on 5 matching bases. CDR1 is SGHTA, CDR2 FQGTGA, per germline. The CDR3 runs 14 residues. V lost 5 bases and J lost 4, with 14 bases in between. This CDR3 reads CASSASGWGTEAFF. The CDR3 nucleotides are TGTGCCAGCAGCGCTTCAGGGTGGGGCACTGAAGCTTTCTTT. The full variable domain, in which reference TRBV7-3 and TRBJ1-1 provide the parts outside the CDR3, is GAGVSQTPSNKVTEKGKYVELRCDPISGHTALYWYRQSLGQGPEFLIYFQGTGAADDSGLPNDRFFAVRPEGSVSTLKIQRTERGDSAVYLCASSASGWGTEAFFGQGTRLTVV.

The rearrangement uses TRBV2 and TRBJ2-5; D possibly corresponds to TRBD2 (5 bases). The germline V gene encodes CDR1 SNHLY and CDR2 FYNNEI. CDR3 length equals 15 residues. Trimming removed 5 bases at V and 4 bases at J, with 17 bases between. CDR3 in DNA: TGTGCCAGCAGTCCTTCGAGGGAGAAAGGAGAGACCCAGTACTTC. Its protein is CASSPSREKGETQYF.

This chain links TRBV21-1 with TRBJ2-7; whether TRBD1, the table's D call, matches the DNA was not checked. TRBV21-1 is shown as a pseudogene. CDR3 size: 17 residues. CDR3 nucleotides: TGTGCCAGCAGCGCTTGGTCGCCGGGACAGGGGTCCTACGAGCAGTACGTC. It is translated as CASSAWSPGQGSYEQYV.

This clone has just one count. This chain uses TRBV7-3 with TRBJ2-2; 12 bases match TRBD1. The CDR3 has 16 amino acids. In germline, CDR1 is SGHTA, CDR2 FQGTGA. The V and J ends lost 2 bases and 5 bases, in that order; junction bases with no gene match: 3. The CDR3 loop is CASSLWDRGPTGELFF. CDR3 nucleotide sequence: TGTGCCAGCAGCTTATGGGACAGGGGGCCAACCGGGGAGCTGTTTTTT.

The CDR3 coding sequence is TGTGCCAGCAGCCCCTCGCGTGGGGGCGATGGCTACACCTTC. Residues: CASSPSRGGDGYTF. The V call is TRBV4-2, the J call TRBJ1-2, with D possibly TRBD1 on 6 matching bases. Germline-derived CDR1 and CDR2 are LGHNA and YNFKEQ. CDR3 length: 14 amino acids. Deletions cut 4 bases from V and 6 bases from J, with 15 bases between.

J is TRBJ2-7 and V is TRBV11-2, with 7 bases identical to TRBD1. After removal of 5 bases from V and 0 bases from J, the junction contained 7 bases not matched to a gene. The germline V gene has CDR1 SGHAT and CDR2 FQNNGV. There are 15 residues in the CDR3. The CDR3 sequence: CASSKTTGTSYEQYF. The CDR3 bases are TGTGCCAGCAGCAAAACGACAGGGACCTCCTACGAGCAGTACTTC.

The chain employs TRBV6-6 and TRBJ2-5; the D is unclear. CDR3 size: 12 residues. The V end lost 2 bases, the J end lost 5 bases, and 6 bases lay between the germline ends. Germline loops: CDR1 MNHNY, CDR2 SVGAGI (reference sequence). CDR3 protein: CASSYAKETQYF. For the CDR3, the DNA is TGTGCCAGCAGTTACGCTAAGGAGACCCAGTACTTC.

The chain combines TRBV4-2 with TRBJ2-7, with a possible D match to TRBD1 (6 bases). Trimming removed 1 base at V and 1 base at J, with 14 bases between. CDR3 length: 16 amino acids. From germline, CDR1 is LGHNA and CDR2 YNFKEQ. CDR3 DNA: TGTGCCAGCAGCCAAGGTACAGGGCTGCAGTCCTACGAGCAGTACTTC. Its translation: CASSQGTGLQSYEQYF.

The V call is TRBV9, the J call TRBJ1-1; D remains unclear. The CDR3 sequence is 13 residues long. V lost 5 bases and J lost 2, with 10 bases in between. CDR1 is SGDLS and CDR2 is YYNGEE in the germline V gene. The CDR3 protein is CASSSGSNTEAFF. The CDR3 nucleotides read TGTGCCAGCAGTTCAGGATCTAACACTGAAGCTTTCTTT.